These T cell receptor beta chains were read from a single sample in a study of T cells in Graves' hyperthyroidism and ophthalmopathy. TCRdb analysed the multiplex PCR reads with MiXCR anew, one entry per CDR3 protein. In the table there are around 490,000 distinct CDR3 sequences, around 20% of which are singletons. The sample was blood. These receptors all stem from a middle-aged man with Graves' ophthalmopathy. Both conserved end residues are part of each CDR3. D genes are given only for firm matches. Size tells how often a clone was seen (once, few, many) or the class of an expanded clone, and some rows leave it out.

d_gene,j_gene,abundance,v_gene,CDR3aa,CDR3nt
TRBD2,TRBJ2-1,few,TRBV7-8,CASSFTSGGYNEQFF,TGTGCCAGCAGCTTTACTAGCGGGGGGTACAATGAGCAGTTCTTC
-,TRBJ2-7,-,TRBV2,CASSEAFSLGTYEQYF,TGTGCCAGCAGTGAAGCTTTCTCCCTTGGGACCTACGAGCAGTACTTC
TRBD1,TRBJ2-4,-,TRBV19,CASSIDSGTADIAKNIQYF,TGTGCCAGTAGTATAGATAGTGGGACAGCAGATATAGCCAAAAACATTCAGTACTTC
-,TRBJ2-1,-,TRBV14,CASSARLNNEQFF,TGTGCCAGCAGCGCCCGACTGAACAATGAGCAGTTCTTC
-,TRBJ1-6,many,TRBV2,CASHGWADGPGSPLHF,TGTGCCAGCCACGGGTGGGCAGACGGACCGGGTTCACCCCTCCACTTT
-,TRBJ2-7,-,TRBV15,CATSSTPETSYEQYF,TGTGCCACCAGCAGTACGCCGGAAACCTCCTACGAGCAGTACTTC
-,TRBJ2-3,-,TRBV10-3,CAISARDSHSTTGSSSTDTQYF,TGTGCCATCAGTGCTCGTGACTCCCACTCCACCACTGGCTCTTCTAGCACAGATACGCAGTATTTT
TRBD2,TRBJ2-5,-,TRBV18,CASSSGGTRETQYF,TGTGCCAGCAGTAGCGGGGGGACCAGGGAGACCCAGTACTTC
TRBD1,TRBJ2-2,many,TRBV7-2,CASSLRDSATGELFF,TGTGCCAGCAGCCTAAGGGACAGTGCTACCGGGGAGCTGTTTTTT
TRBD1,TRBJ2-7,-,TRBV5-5,CASSLTLGTDYEQYF,TGTGCCAGCAGCTTGACCTTGGGGACAGATTACGAGCAGTACTTC
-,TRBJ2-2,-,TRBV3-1,CASSQANTGELFF,TGTGCCAGCAGCCAAGCCAACACCGGGGAGCTGTTTTTT
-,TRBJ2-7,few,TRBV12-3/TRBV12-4,CASRGAGNYEQYF,TGTGCCAGCCGTGGGGCGGGGAACTACGAGCAGTACTTC
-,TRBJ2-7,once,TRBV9,CASSVASGGRGRHEQYF,TGTGCCAGCAGCGTAGCTTCGGGGGGCAGGGGGCGGCACGAGCAGTACTTC
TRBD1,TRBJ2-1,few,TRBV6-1,CANSEVVGGNFEQFF,TGTGCCAACAGTGAAGTGGTAGGGGGCAATTTTGAGCAGTTCTTC
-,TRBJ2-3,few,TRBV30,CAWSVFRVRRNTQYF,TGTGCCTGGAGTGTATTTCGGGTCCGGAGGAATACGCAGTATTTT
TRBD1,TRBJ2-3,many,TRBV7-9,CASSKKTGGIDTQYF,TGTGCCAGCAGCAAGAAGACAGGGGGCATAGATACGCAGTATTTT
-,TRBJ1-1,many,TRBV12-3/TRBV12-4,CASSFKGNTEAFF,TGTGCCAGCAGTTTTAAGGGGAACACTGAAGCTTTCTTT
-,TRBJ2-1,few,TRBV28,CASQYNEQFF,TGTGCCAGCCAGTATAATGAGCAGTTCTTC
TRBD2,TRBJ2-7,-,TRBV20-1,CSASIRLAGEGEQYF,TGCAGTGCTAGCATCAGGCTGGCGGGGGAGGGAGAGCAGTACTTC
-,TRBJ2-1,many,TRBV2,CASRLGLGEQFF,TGTGCCAGCAGGCTAGGGCTGGGGGAGCAGTTCTTC
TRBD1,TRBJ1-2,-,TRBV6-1,CASSSGTGVGGYTF,TGTGCCAGCAGCTCCGGGACAGGGGTGGGTGGCTACACCTTC
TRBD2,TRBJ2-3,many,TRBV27,CASSLRAGGSTDTQYF,TGTGCCAGCAGTTTACGGGCGGGAGGCAGTACAGATACGCAGTATTTT
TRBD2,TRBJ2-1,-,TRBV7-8,CASSKQPGLAVFNEQFF,TGTGCCAGCAGCAAACAACCGGGACTAGCAGTCTTCAATGAGCAGTTCTTC
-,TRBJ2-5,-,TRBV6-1,CASNVNRVQTQYF,TGTGCCAGCAACGTTAACAGGGTCCAGACCCAGTACTTC
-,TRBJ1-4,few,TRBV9,CASSPGQSGTNEKLFF,TGTGCCAGCAGTCCTGGACAGTCAGGCACTAATGAAAAACTGTTTTTT
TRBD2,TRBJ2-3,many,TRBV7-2,CASSRTSGFTDTQYF,TGTGCCAGCAGCCGGACTAGCGGGTTCACAGATACGCAGTATTTT
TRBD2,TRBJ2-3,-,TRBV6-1,CASSDSWTSGRSTDTQYF,TGTGCCAGCAGTGACTCGTGGACTAGCGGGCGTAGCACAGATACGCAGTATTTT
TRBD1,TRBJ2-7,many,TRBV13,CASSRTGLYEQYF,TGTGCCAGCAGCCGGACAGGACTGTACGAGCAGTACTTC
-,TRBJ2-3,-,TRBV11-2,CASSRQLLSTDTQYF,TGTGCCAGCAGCAGACAACTCCTAAGCACAGATACGCAGTATTTT
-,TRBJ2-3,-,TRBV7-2,CASSQGTSSTDTQYF,TGTGCCAGCAGCCAGGGGACTTCTAGCACAGATACGCAGTATTTT
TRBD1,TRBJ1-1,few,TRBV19,CASSPLPGQGVGDTEAFF,TGTGCCAGTAGTCCCCTACCGGGACAGGGGGTTGGGGACACTGAAGCTTTCTTT
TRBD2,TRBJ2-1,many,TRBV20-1,CSAKSGTSGTVEQFF,TGCAGTGCTAAGTCGGGGACTAGCGGGACGGTTGAGCAGTTCTTC
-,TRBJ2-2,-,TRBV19,CASRDPGELFF,TGTGCCAGTAGGGACCCCGGGGAGCTGTTTTTT
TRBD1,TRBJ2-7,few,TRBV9,CASSESSGTGREQYF,TGTGCCAGCAGCGAGAGTTCGGGGACAGGGAGGGAGCAGTACTTC
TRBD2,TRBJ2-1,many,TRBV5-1,CASQGLAGYDEQFF,TGCGCCAGCCAGGGACTAGCGGGATATGACGAGCAGTTCTTC
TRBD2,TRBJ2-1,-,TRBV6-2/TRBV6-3,CASMTSGGDNEQFF,TGTGCGTCAATGACTAGCGGGGGGGACAATGAGCAGTTCTTC
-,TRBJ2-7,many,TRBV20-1,CSARPSGVDYEQYF,TGCAGTGCTAGACCTTCAGGGGTGGACTACGAGCAGTACTTC
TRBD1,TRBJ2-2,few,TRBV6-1,CASSRARTGDTGELFF,TGTGCCAGCAGCCGTGCGAGGACAGGGGACACCGGGGAGCTGTTTTTT
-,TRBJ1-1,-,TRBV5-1,CASSLESGRGAFF,TGCGCCAGCAGCTTGGAGTCTGGCCGGGGGGCTTTCTTT
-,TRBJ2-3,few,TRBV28,CASSFSPGDTQYF,TGTGCCAGCAGTTTCTCCCCTGGAGATACGCAGTATTTT
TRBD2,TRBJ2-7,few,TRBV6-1,CASKGLVIYEQYF,TGTGCCAGCAAAGGACTAGTTATCTACGAGCAGTACTTC
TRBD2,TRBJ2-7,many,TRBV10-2,CASSEWTSGDYEQYF,TGCGCCAGCAGTGAGTGGACTAGCGGAGATTACGAGCAGTACTTC
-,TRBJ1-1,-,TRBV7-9,CASSPVVPRSTEAFF,TGTGCCAGCAGCCCGGTTGTCCCGAGATCCACTGAAGCTTTCTTT
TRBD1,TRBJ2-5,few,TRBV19,CASSTSPDRGETQYF,TGTGCCAGTAGTACTAGCCCCGACAGGGGAGAGACCCAGTACTTC
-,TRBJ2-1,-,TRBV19,CASSLGQGTSGAYNEQFF,TGTGCCAGTAGTCTGGGACAGGGGACTAGCGGCGCCTACAATGAGCAGTTCTTC
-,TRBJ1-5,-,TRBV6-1,CASLTGNSNQPQHF,TGTGCCAGCCTGACAGGTAATAGCAATCAGCCCCAGCATTTT
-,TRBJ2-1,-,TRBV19,CASRARGGNEQFF,TGTGCCAGTAGAGCTCGGGGCGGTAATGAGCAGTTCTTC
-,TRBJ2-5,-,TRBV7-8,CASSPQLITGGETQYF,TGTGCCAGCAGCCCACAACTGATTACCGGAGGAGAGACCCAGTACTTC
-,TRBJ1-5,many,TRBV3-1,CASSAQDSQPQHF,TGTGCCAGCAGCGCCCAGGACAGTCAGCCCCAGCATTTT
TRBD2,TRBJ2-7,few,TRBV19,CASSMGLAGGEQYF,TGTGCCAGTAGTATGGGACTAGCGGGAGGTGAGCAGTACTTC
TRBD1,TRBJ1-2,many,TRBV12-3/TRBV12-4,CASSPGTAGYTF,TGTGCCAGCAGTCCGGGGACAGCTGGCTACACCTTC
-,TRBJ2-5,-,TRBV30,CAWSVNAETQYF,TGTGCCTGGAGTGTGAATGCAGAGACCCAGTACTTC
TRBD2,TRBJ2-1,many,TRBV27,CASSDGTSGYNEQFF,TGTGCCAGCAGTGACGGGACTAGCGGCTACAATGAGCAGTTCTTC